This T cell receptor (beta chain) originates from a study of OX40 agonist ivuxolimab in advanced cancers. As for the study in general: Participants, around 80% male, averaged roughly 55 years of age, ranging from about 23 to 85.

In this sample, this clone turned up a few times. Its antigen is currently unknown. Patients had blood sampled at baseline and again on cycle 4 day 1 and cycle 7 day 1. The CDR3 covers 12 residues. The repertoire was sequenced with immunoSEQ multiplex PCR; TCRdb's copy has only in-frame clones and lacks some. There are some 50,000 clones in the sample; about nine tenths occur only once, and around 4.8% lies in the top ten. General observations from the study: With doses of 0.1-3.0 mg/kg, partial responders showed among the lowest clonal expansion. CD4+ and CD8+ T cells in blood underwent clonal expansion by week 6 at 0.1 to 3.0 mg/kg.

This clonotype was sampled from an adult with an advanced solid tumor such as melanoma, head and neck, liver or kidney cancer. Sequences were derived from CD4+ or CD8+ T cells sorted from blood, sampled in a trial of the OX40 agonist ivuxolimab. The rearrangement links TRBV21-1 to TRBJ2-5; the D call TRBD2 from the table was never checked on the DNA. TRBV21-1 is shown as a pseudogene. Here the CDR3 reads CASSWERGTQYF. The CDR3 DNA follows: TGTGCCAGCAGCTGGGAGCGGGGGACCCAGTACTTC.